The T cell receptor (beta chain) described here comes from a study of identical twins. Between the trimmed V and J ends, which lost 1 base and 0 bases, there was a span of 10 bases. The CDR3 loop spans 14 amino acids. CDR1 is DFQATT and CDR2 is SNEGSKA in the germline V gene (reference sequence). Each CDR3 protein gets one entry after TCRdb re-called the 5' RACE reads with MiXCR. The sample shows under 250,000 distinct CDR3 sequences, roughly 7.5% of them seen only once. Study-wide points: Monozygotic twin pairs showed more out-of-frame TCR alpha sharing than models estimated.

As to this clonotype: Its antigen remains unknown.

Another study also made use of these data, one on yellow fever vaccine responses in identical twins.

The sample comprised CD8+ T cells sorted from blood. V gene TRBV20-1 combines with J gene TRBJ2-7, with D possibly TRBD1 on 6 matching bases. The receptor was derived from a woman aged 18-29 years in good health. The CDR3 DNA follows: TGCAGTGCTAGAGCTCGGGACAACTCCTACGAGCAGTACTTC. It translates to CSARARDNSYEQYF.